What follows are 17 T cell receptor beta chains derived from one specimen sequenced in a study of vaccination and CD4 T cells after COVID-19. These receptors have no known antigen. Oncomine TCR Beta short-read sequencing was applied to DNA from cultured CD4+ T cells. TCRdb used MiXCR to reprocess the PCR reads, holding one entry per CDR3 protein. The table shows around 15,000 distinct CDR3 sequences, with 45% occurring only once. The treatment denotes: approximately nine-day PBMC culture with coronavirus spike peptide pools or control peptides (ViraFEST assay). This sample comprised CD4+ T cells from blood, cultured in vitro, obtained before SARS-CoV-2 vaccination. The receptors were sampled from a human donor who received a COVID-19 vaccine.

J is TRBJ2-2 and V is TRBV11-2; D gene ambiguous. The CDR3 runs 11 residues. V gave up 5 bases and J gave up 4 bases, with 2 bases separating them. In germline, CDR1 is SGHAT, CDR2 FQNNGV. As DNA, the CDR3 is TGTGCCAGCAGCGGCACCGGGGAGCTGTTTTTT. This codes for CASSGTGELFF.

The chain uses TRBV24-1 and TRBJ2-1; perhaps TRBD2 as D (6 bases). Trimming took 4 bases from V and 9 from J, leaving 18 bases between them. Germline lookup yields CDR1 KGHDR and CDR2 SFDVKD. The CDR3 is 15 amino acids. CDR3 in DNA: TGTGCCACCAGTGACGAGCGGGTCGGTAGAGGTGAGCAGTTCTTC. Translation: CATSDERVGRGEQFF.

The chain links TRBV12-3 or TRBV12-4 to TRBJ1-1; 10 nucleotides align to TRBD1. This CDR3 contains 15 residues. V lost 10 bases and J lost 5; bases outside the gene matches: 13. CDR3 in amino acids: CATIGAGQGWTEAFF. In DNA form, the CDR3 reads TGTGCCACCATTGGGGCGGGACAGGGGTGGACTGAAGCTTTCTTT.

The chain combines TRBV6-1 with TRBJ1-1, with a weak D call TRBD1 (5 bases). There are 11 residues in the CDR3. The germline CDR1 and CDR2 sequences are MNHNS and SASEGT. V was shortened by 11 bases and J by 5 bases, with 12 bases between the two germline ends. The CDR3 region is CAVTGETEAFF. CDR3 nucleotide sequence: TGTGCCGTCACGGGGGAGACTGAAGCTTTCTTT.

V gene TRBV30 combines with J gene TRBJ1-2; D may be TRBD1 (5 bases). The CDR3 spans 13 residues. The germline V gene encodes CDR1 GTSNPN and CDR2 SVGIG (reference sequence). The ends were cut back, 3 bases at V and 7 bases at J, with 15 bases in the middle. The CDR3 region is CAWRIRGLGGYTF. In DNA, the CDR3 is TGTGCCTGGAGGATTAGGGGTTTAGGTGGCTACACCTTC. Filled out from reference TRBV30 and TRBJ1-2, the complete variable domain reads SQTIHQWPATLVQPVGSPLSLECTVEGTSNPNLYWYRQAAGRGLQLLFYSVGIGQISSEVPQNLSASRPQDRQFILSSKKLLLSDSGFYLCAWRIRGLGGYTFGSGTRLTVV.

This clonotype was observed a single time. This chain uses TRBV11-3 with TRBJ1-1; D is undetermined. This CDR3 is 16 amino acids long. In germline, CDR1 is SGHNT, CDR2 YENEEA. Trimming took 3 bases from V and 0 from J, leaving 14 bases between them. The CDR3 DNA sequence: TGTGCCAGCAGCTTCGCGACTCCCTCCTTGAACACTGAAGCTTTCTTT. As protein: CASSFATPSLNTEAFF.

The chain combines TRBV19 with TRBJ2-5; D gene ambiguous. CDR1 LNHDA and CDR2 SQIVND come from the germline V gene (reference sequence). The V end was cut by 4 bases, the J end by 5 bases, with 8 bases between. This CDR3 is built from 12 residues. CDR3: CASSKGSETQYF. The CDR3 coding sequence is TGTGCCAGTAGTAAAGGGTCGGAGACCCAGTACTTC.

The J gene is TRBJ2-4, the V gene TRBV20-1, with a possible D match to TRBD1 (6 bases). The ends were cut back, 2 bases at V and 6 bases at J, with 20 bases in the middle. CDR1 is DFQATT, CDR2 SNEGSKA, per germline (reference sequence). The CDR3 spans 16 residues. Here the CDR3 DNA reads TGCAGTGCTAGATCCGTGCAGACCTTACAGGGAAACATTCAGTACTTC. It translates to CSARSVQTLQGNIQYF.

The rearrangement joins TRBV10-3 to TRBJ1-3; D unclear. There are 12 residues in the CDR3. Germline V gene data show CDR1 as ENHRY and CDR2 as SYGVKD. V dropped 3 bases and J dropped 1 base, with 1 base sitting between them. This CDR3 reads CAISDSGNTIYF. CDR3 DNA sequence: TGTGCCATCAGTGATTCTGGAAACACCATATATTTT.

V gene TRBV6-1 combines with J gene TRBJ2-6; D possibly corresponds to TRBD1 (6 bases). Trimming shortened V by 6 bases and J by 3 bases, and 12 bases separated the two germline ends. The CDR3 totals 15 residues. From germline, CDR1 is MNHNS and CDR2 SASEGT. CDR3 nucleotides: TGTGCCAGCAGCGAACAGGGAAATGGGGCCAACGTCCTGACTTTC. It translates to CASSEQGNGANVLTF.

The rearrangement links TRBV10-2 to TRBJ1-3; 11 bases map to TRBD1. Per the germline V gene, CDR1 is WSHSY and CDR2 is SAAADI. The CDR3 covers 17 residues. After removal of 3 bases from V and 3 bases from J, the junction contained 7 bases not matched to a gene. The chain's CDR3 is CASSERTGGARGNTIYF. CDR3 nucleotides: TGCGCCAGCAGTGAAAGGACAGGGGGCGCTCGTGGAAACACCATATATTTT.

The table lists this clonotype with a few counts. The V call is TRBV7-9, the J call TRBJ1-2; D remains ambiguous. V lost 4 bases and J lost 9, with 15 bases in between. The CDR3 totals 13 residues. The V gene's germline CDR1 is SEHNR and CDR2 FQNEAQ (reference sequence). The CDR3 nucleotides read TGTGCCAGCAGCTCCTCGGGTTTCCAAAGCTACACCTTC. It specifies CASSSSGFQSYTF. Full variable domain (rest looked up from reference TRBV7-9 and TRBJ1-2): DTGVSQNPRHKITKRGQNVTFRCDPISEHNRLYWYRQTLGQGPEFLTYFQNEAQLEKSRLLSDRFSAERPKGSFSTLEIQRTEQGDSAMYLCASSSSGFQSYTFGSGTRLTVV.

In this sample, this clonotype turned up once. The CDR3, as DNA: TGTGCCAGCAGAGACACGCTAGCGGGGGGCGAAGAGACCCAGTACTTC. Translated, it gives CASRDTLAGGEETQYF. The genes are TRBV6-1 and TRBJ2-5; 11 bases fit TRBD2. The CDR3 spans 16 residues. Germline lookup yields CDR1 MNHNS and CDR2 SASEGT. With V trimmed by 6 bases and J by 3 bases, 9 bases remained unmatched.

This chain links TRBV19 with TRBJ2-3, with TRBD1 matching 8 bases. Germline CDR1 LNHDA, CDR2 SQIVND (reference sequence). The CDR3 runs 18 residues. With 6 bases clipped from V and 1 base from J, the junction kept 15 bases outside the gene matches. The CDR3 reads CASRSGRGRSLGTDTQYF. The CDR3 DNA follows: TGTGCCAGTAGGTCGGGCAGGGGGCGATCCCTTGGCACAGATACGCAGTATTTT.

This rearrangement joins TRBV5-5 to TRBJ2-2; D remains unclear. The germline V gene has CDR1 SGHKS and CDR2 YYEKEE (reference sequence). V was clipped by 4 bases and J by 7 bases, with 11 bases between them. The length of the CDR3 is 13 residues. Written as DNA, the CDR3 is TGTGCCAGCAGCGATGGACGAGGCGGGGAGCTGTTTTTT. Its translation: CASSDGRGGELFF.

The chain is built from TRBV12-3 or TRBV12-4 and TRBJ2-3, with 16 bases fitting TRBD2. This CDR3 has 16 residues. J was trimmed by 6 bases and V by 5 bases; bases with no gene match: 5. This CDR3 reads CASSPSGLAGGDTQYF. The CDR3 DNA is TGTGCCAGCAGTCCCTCGGGACTAGCGGGGGGGGATACGCAGTATTTT.

This sequence joins TRBV10-3 and TRBJ1-2, with D uncertain. V lost 3 bases to trimming and J lost 3 bases, with 8 bases between them. The CDR3 is 13 amino acids. Per germline, CDR1 ENHRY and CDR2 SYGVKD. CDR3 nucleotides: TGTGCCATCAGTGAAAGAGGGTACTATGGCTACACCTTC. This sequence encodes CAISERGYYGYTF.